One T cell receptor beta chain is described in this entry. This record comes from a study of shared clonotypes between healthy human individuals. Study in general: Per donor, three plates held CD4 naive cells, three held CD4 memory, two held CD8 naive and one held CD8 memory.

The CDR3 sequence is 19 residues long. Germline values: CDR1 MDHEN, CDR2 SYDVKM. With 5 bases removed from V and 0 bases from J, the gap between germline ends came to 23 bases. The DNA input per sorted-subset replicate PCR was roughly 0.2 ug, corresponding to 32,000 or so T cell genomes. Data came from immunoSEQ multiplex PCR; TCRdb stores just in-frame clones and leaves some out. The table has around 510,000 clones, roughly 95% seen once. The chain has TRBV28 and TRBJ2-4; D perhaps matches TRBD2 (5 bases). This TCR came from a woman in her 30s in good health. Specimen: naive CD4+ T cells sorted from blood. The subset denotes: CD45RA+ positively selected. This CDR3 reads CASSIGLPTPLLAKNIQYF. Written as DNA, the CDR3 is TGTGCCAGCAGTATTGGACTTCCCACGCCTTTACTAGCCAAAAACATTCAGTACTTC.